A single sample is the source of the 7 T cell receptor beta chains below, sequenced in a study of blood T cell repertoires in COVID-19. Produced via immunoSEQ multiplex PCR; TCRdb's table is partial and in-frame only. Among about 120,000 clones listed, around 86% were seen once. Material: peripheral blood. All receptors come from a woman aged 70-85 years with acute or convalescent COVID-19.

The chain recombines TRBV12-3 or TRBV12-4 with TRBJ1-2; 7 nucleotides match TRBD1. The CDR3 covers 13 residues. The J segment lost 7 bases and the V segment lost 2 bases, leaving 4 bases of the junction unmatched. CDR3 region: CASSLRGLSGYTF. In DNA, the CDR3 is TGTGCCAGCAGTTTAAGGGGGCTCAGTGGCTACACCTTC.

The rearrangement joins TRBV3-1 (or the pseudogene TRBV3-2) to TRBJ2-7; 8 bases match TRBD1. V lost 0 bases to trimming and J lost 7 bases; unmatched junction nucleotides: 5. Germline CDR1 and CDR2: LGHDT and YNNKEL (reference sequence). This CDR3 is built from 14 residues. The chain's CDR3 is CASSQEQGAREQYF. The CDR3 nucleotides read TGTGCCAGCAGCCAAGAGCAGGGGGCGCGAGAGCAGTACTTC.

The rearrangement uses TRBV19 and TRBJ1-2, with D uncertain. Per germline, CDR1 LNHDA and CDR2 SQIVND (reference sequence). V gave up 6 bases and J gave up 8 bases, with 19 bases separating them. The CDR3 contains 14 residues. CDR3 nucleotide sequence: TGTGCCAGTAGCCCTCCCCGGAGGGCGGCGGGCTACACCTTC. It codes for CASSPPRRAAGYTF.

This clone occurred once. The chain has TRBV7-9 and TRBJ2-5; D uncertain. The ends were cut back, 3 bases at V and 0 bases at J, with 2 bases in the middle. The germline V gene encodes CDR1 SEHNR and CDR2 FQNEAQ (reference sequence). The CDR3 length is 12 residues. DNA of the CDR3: TGTGCCAGCAGCTTCAACCAAGAGACCCAGTACTTC. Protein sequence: CASSFNQETQYF.

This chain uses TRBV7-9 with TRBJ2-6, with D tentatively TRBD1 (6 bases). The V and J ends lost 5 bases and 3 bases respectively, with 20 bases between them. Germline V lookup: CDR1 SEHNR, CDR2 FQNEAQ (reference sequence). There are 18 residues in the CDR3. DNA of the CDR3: TGTGCCAGCAGCCCACTCGGGACACAAGCCTTTGGGGCCAACGTCCTGACTTTC. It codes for CASSPLGTQAFGANVLTF.

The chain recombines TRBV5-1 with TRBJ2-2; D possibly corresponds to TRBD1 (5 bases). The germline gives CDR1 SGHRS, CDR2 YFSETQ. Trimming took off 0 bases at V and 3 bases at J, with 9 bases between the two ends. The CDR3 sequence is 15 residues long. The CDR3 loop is CASSLDGADTGELFF. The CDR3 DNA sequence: TGCGCCAGCAGCTTGGATGGGGCCGACACCGGGGAGCTGTTTTTT.

The CDR3 sequence is CSVEEGPGSYEQYF. In nucleotides, the CDR3 is TGCAGCGTTGAAGAGGGGCCAGGGTCCTACGAGCAGTACTTC. This chain connects TRBV29-1 to TRBJ2-7, with D maybe TRBD1 (5 bases). The CDR3 runs to 14 residues. The germline gives CDR1 SQVTM, CDR2 ANQGSEA. Trimming pared 0 bases from V and 1 base from J, leaving 10 bases between.